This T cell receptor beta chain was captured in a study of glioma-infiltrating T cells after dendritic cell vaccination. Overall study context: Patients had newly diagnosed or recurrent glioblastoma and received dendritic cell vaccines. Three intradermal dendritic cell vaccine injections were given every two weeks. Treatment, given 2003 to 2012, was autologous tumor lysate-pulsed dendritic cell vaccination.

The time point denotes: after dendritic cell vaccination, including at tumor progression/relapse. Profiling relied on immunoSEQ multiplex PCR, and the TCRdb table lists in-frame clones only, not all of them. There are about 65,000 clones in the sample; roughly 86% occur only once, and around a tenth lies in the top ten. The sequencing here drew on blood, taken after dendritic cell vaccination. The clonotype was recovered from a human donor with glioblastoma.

The CDR3 DNA reads TGTGCCAGCAGCCCAAATCGACACAGTTCCTACGAGCAGTACTTC. Its protein product is CASSPNRHSSYEQYF. The J gene is TRBJ2-7, the V gene TRBV7-8, with D uncertain. Looked up from germline, CDR1 is SGHVS and CDR2 is FQNEAQ. This CDR3 region has 15 residues. Trimming took 5 bases from V and 1 from J, leaving 15 bases between them.